These 21 T cell receptor beta chains came from one sample sequenced in a study of naive and memory T cell subsets. Study conclusions and caveats: A few larger clonotypes appeared in naive repertoires, especially CD8, possibly memory cells re-expressing CD45RA.

No antigen is known for these receptors. Two oligonucleotides, mixed equimolar, formed the beta constant-region primer covering TRBC1 and TRBC2. Nested alpha and beta constant-region primers with the SP2 primer drove four PCR rounds on ligated cDNA. A single record per CDR3 protein comes from TCRdb applying MiXCR to the UMI-ligation and nested PCR reads. The sample consists of 150,000 or so distinct CDR3 sequences, approximately 22% of them appearing once. The sample was naive CD4+ T cells from blood. The source of these receptors is a human donor in good health.

This clonotype has only a few counts. J is TRBJ2-7 and V is TRBV28; D gene unclear. V lost 2 bases, J lost 2 bases, and 13 bases lay in between. Germline V lookup: CDR1 MDHEN, CDR2 SYDVKM. CDR3 length: 15 residues. The CDR3 region is CASSLDPPVPYEQYF. The DNA of the CDR3 is TGTGCCAGCAGTTTAGACCCCCCCGTTCCCTACGAGCAGTACTTC.

The chain combines TRBV2 with TRBJ1-1; 10 bases align to TRBD1. This CDR3 region has 17 residues. Germline V gives CDR1 SNHLY, CDR2 FYNNEI. V shed 6 bases and J 2 bases; nucleotides not matched to a gene: 12. CDR3 sequence: CASRSGTGVLGNTEAFF. For the CDR3, the DNA is TGTGCCAGCAGATCGGGGACAGGGGTTCTGGGAAACACTGAAGCTTTCTTT.

This chain connects TRBV7-2 to TRBJ2-7, with a possible D match to TRBD1 (7 bases). This CDR3 spans 12 amino acids. Germline lookup yields CDR1 SGHTA and CDR2 FQGNSA. The CDR3 DNA reads TGTTCATCAGGCAGGGGGGACCGGGAGCAGTACTTC. Translation: CSSGRGDREQYF.

This chain joins TRBV5-1 and TRBJ2-5; 9 bases are shared with TRBD2. The J segment lost 2 bases and the V segment lost 4 bases, leaving 3 bases of the junction unmatched. This CDR3 has 14 amino acids. The germline gives CDR1 SGHRS, CDR2 YFSETQ. CDR3 amino acids: CASSVGLAQETQYF. DNA for the CDR3: TGCGCCAGCAGCGTAGGACTAGCGCAAGAGACCCAGTACTTC.

In this sample, this clonotype turned up a few times. The rearrangement joins TRBV6-2 or TRBV6-3 to TRBJ2-4; 7 nucleotides line up with TRBD2. The ends lost 0 bases at V and 0 bases at J; junction bases unmatched: 5. Germline loops: CDR1 MNHEY, CDR2 SVGEGT. This CDR3 contains 17 residues. CDR3 bases: TGTGCCAGCAGTTACTCGATAGGGAGGGAAGCCAAAAACATTCAGTACTTC. This encodes CASSYSIGREAKNIQYF.

Here the CDR3 reads CASRLLFTDTQYF. The CDR3 nucleotides read TGTGCCTCCCGACTGTTGTTCACAGATACGCAGTATTTT. The chain recombines TRBV21-1 with TRBJ2-3; no DNA check was done on the table's D call, TRBD1. TRBV21-1 represents a pseudogene. The CDR3 is made up of 13 amino acids.

The rearrangement joins TRBV28 to TRBJ2-1; D might be TRBD1 or TRBD2, each matching 7 bases. Germline CDR1 reads MDHEN; CDR2 reads SYDVKM. V was clipped by 5 bases and J by 7 bases, with 18 bases between them. The CDR3 length is 15 residues. CDR3 residues: CASSRGGGRLNEQFF. Written as DNA, the CDR3 is TGTGCCAGCAGTCGAGGGGGCGGGAGACTAAATGAGCAGTTCTTC.

The V call is TRBV15, the J call TRBJ2-5; TRBD2 matches 14 bases. Unmatched junction bases numbered 9, after V lost 1 base and J lost 5 bases. The CDR3 is made up of 18 amino acids. From germline, CDR1 is LNHNV and CDR2 YYDKDF (reference sequence). CDR3 sequence reads: CATSRGSPWTSGRETQYF. The CDR3 coding sequence is TGTGCCACCAGCAGAGGGTCCCCTTGGACTAGCGGGAGGGAGACCCAGTACTTC.

The sample holds a few counts of this clonotype. The chain joins TRBV5-4 to TRBJ1-2; no clear D gene. Trimming removed 0 bases from V and 9 bases from J, with 6 bases in between. The germline gives CDR1 SGHNT, CDR2 YYREEE (reference sequence). CDR3 length: 11 residues. CDR3 region: CASSLDFRYTF. CDR3 coding DNA: TGTGCCAGCAGCTTGGACTTTCGCTACACCTTC.

This clonotype was found a few times. CDR3 bases: TGTGCCACCTCAAAGTGGGAGATGGCTTTCTTT. Protein sequence: CATSKWEMAFF. This chain links TRBV19 with TRBJ1-1; D gene uncertain. The V end was cut by 10 bases, the J end by 11 bases, with 17 bases between. This CDR3 is 11 amino acids long. CDR1 is LNHDA, CDR2 SQIVND, per germline (reference sequence).

The chain uses TRBV23-1 and TRBJ1-2; 8 bases align to TRBD1. TRBV23-1 carries the ORF label, with uncertain function. This CDR3 is built from 17 residues. J was trimmed by 3 bases and V by 0 bases; bases with no gene match: 9. The chain's CDR3 is CASSQSNLATGDYGYTF. For the CDR3, the DNA is TGCGCCAGCAGTCAATCTAACTTGGCGACAGGGGACTATGGCTACACCTTC.

This clonotype was counted a few times. The chain has TRBV28 and TRBJ2-7, with 9 nucleotides matching TRBD2. The V and J ends lost 2 bases and 2 bases, in that order; junction bases with no gene match: 4. CDR3 length equals 15 residues. In germline, CDR1 is MDHEN, CDR2 SYDVKM. The CDR3 nucleotides are TGTGCCAGCAGTTTAGCGGCTAGCGGGGCCTACGAGCAGTACTTC. It is translated as CASSLAASGAYEQYF. Complete variable domain (other parts from reference TRBV28 and TRBJ2-7): DVKVTQSSRYLVKRTGEKVFLECVQDMDHENMFWYRQDPGLGLRLIYFSYDVKMKEKGDIPEGYSVSREKKERFSLILESASTNQTSMYLCASSLAASGAYEQYFGPGTRLTVT.

A few counts support this clonotype. V gene TRBV15 combines with J gene TRBJ1-5; tentatively, D is TRBD1 (6 bases). V was shortened by 3 bases and J by 4 bases, with 13 bases between the two germline ends. The CDR3 sequence is 15 residues long. CDR1 and CDR2 (germline): LNHNV, YYDKDF (reference sequence). DNA of the CDR3: TGTGCCACCAGCAGTCAATGGACAGCGAATCAGCCCCAGCATTTT. It yields the protein CATSSQWTANQPQHF.

This clonotype was counted many times. The V gene is TRBV10-3, the J gene TRBJ2-3; 7 nucleotides line up with TRBD2. With 10 bases clipped from V and 3 bases from J, the junction kept 10 bases outside the gene matches. CDR1 is ENHRY, CDR2 SYGVKD, per germline. This CDR3 is 14 amino acids long. CDR3 sequence reads: CATGRESLTDTQYF. The CDR3 nucleotides read TGTGCCACAGGGCGGGAGTCACTGACAGATACGCAGTATTTT.

Worth noting for this clonotype: Relative to the germline gene, one junction end is altered; a read error may explain this. The V call is TRBV19, the J call TRBJ2-1; TRBD2 agrees at 8 bases. CDR3 length: 14 amino acids. From germline, CDR1 is LNHDA and CDR2 SQIVND (reference sequence). CDR3 sequence reads: CASTLSPLAGSVLF. The DNA for the CDR3 is TGTGCCAGTACCTTGAGTCCCCTAGCGGGCAGTGTGCTCTTC.

Only a few counts were recorded for this clonotype. The chain recombines TRBV7-2 with TRBJ2-1; 12 nucleotides align to TRBD2. Trimming at V came to 1 base and at J to 9 bases, leaving 4 bases not matched to a gene. Germline V gene sequence: CDR1 SGHTA, CDR2 FQGNSA. The CDR3 extends over 15 amino acids. In DNA, the CDR3 is TGTGCCAGCAGCTTAGGGCTAGCGGGAGGGTCTGAGCAGTTCTTC. Translating gives CASSLGLAGGSEQFF.

This clonotype has more than one count but fewer than ten. The rearrangement links TRBV6-2 or TRBV6-3 to TRBJ1-1; unclear D gene. The CDR3 totals 14 residues. Deletions cut 2 bases from V and 0 bases from J, with 7 bases between. Germline V CDR1 and CDR2: MNHEY, SVGEGT. The CDR3 DNA reads TGTGCCAGCAGTTACGGGGAGTTGAACACTGAAGCTTTCTTT. This codes for CASSYGELNTEAFF.

In this sample, this clonotype turned up many times. This rearrangement joins TRBV20-1 to TRBJ2-7; D ambiguous. V lost 3 bases, J lost 2 bases, and 8 bases lay in between. Germline V gene lookup returns CDR1 DFQATT and CDR2 SNEGSKA (reference sequence). The CDR3 is made up of 12 amino acids. The CDR3 DNA reads TGCAGTGCTAGGCATCCAACCTACGAGCAGTACTTC. This codes for CSARHPTYEQYF.

This rearrangement joins TRBV3-1 to TRBJ2-1; D might be TRBD2 (6 bases). The V end lost 1 base, the J end lost 12 bases, and 22 bases lay between the germline ends. Germline CDR1 reads LGHDT; CDR2 reads YNNKEL (reference sequence). This CDR3 has 16 amino acids. CDR3 protein: CASSQVWGRGDSGQFF. DNA for the CDR3: TGTGCCAGCAGCCAAGTTTGGGGACGCGGGGATTCGGGGCAGTTCTTC.

This chain joins TRBV6-6 and TRBJ2-1; 10 nucleotides align to TRBD2. Unmatched junction bases numbered 2, after V lost 0 bases and J lost 3 bases. Germline CDR1 MNHNY, CDR2 SVGAGI (reference sequence). The CDR3 is 16 residues long. Here the CDR3 DNA reads TGTGCCAGCAGTTACTCTTCTAGCGGGAGCTACAATGAGCAGTTCTTC. Protein sequence: CASSYSSSGSYNEQFF.

The rearrangement joins TRBV2 to TRBJ1-1; maybe TRBD1 (5 bases). The CDR3 spans 13 residues. V was clipped by 6 bases and J by 2 bases, with 10 bases between them. Per the germline V gene, CDR1 is SNHLY and CDR2 is FYNNEI. CDR3 nucleotides: TGTGCCAGCAGAAGACAGACAAACACTGAAGCTTTCTTT. Protein sequence: CASRRQTNTEAFF.